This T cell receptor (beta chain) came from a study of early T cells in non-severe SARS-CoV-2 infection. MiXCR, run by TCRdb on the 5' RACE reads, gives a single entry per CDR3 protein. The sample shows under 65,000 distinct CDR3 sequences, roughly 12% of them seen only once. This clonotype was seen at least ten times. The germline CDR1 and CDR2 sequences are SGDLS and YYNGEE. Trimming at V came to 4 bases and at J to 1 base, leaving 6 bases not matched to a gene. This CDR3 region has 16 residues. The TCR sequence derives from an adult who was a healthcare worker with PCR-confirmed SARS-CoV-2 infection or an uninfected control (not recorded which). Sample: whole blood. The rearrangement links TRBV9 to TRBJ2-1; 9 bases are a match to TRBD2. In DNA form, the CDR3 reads TGTGCCAGCAGCCCCCTAGCGGGACAGTCCTACAATGAGCAGTTCTTC. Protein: CASSPLAGQSYNEQFF.